This T cell receptor beta chain appears in the sequencing data of a study of T cell changes during pregnancy in multiple sclerosis. Germline V gene sequence: CDR1 LGHNA, CDR2 YSLEER. The germline V and J ends were trimmed by 0 bases and 8 bases, with 5 bases remaining between them. The CDR3 contains 13 residues. The method was immunoSEQ multiplex PCR; TCRdb's version includes in-frame clones alone and lacks a portion of them. The repertoire includes 100,000 to 140,000 clones, 92% of them detected once, and around 0.8% sits in the top ten. The rearrangement uses TRBV4-3 and TRBJ2-6; no definite D call. The TCR originated in a female donor in good health, enrolled as a control in a pregnancy study. The sample consisted of peripheral blood, taken in the third trimester of pregnancy. CDR3 protein: CASSQETSNVLTF. The CDR3 DNA follows: TGCGCCAGCAGCCAAGAGACATCCAACGTCCTGACTTTC.